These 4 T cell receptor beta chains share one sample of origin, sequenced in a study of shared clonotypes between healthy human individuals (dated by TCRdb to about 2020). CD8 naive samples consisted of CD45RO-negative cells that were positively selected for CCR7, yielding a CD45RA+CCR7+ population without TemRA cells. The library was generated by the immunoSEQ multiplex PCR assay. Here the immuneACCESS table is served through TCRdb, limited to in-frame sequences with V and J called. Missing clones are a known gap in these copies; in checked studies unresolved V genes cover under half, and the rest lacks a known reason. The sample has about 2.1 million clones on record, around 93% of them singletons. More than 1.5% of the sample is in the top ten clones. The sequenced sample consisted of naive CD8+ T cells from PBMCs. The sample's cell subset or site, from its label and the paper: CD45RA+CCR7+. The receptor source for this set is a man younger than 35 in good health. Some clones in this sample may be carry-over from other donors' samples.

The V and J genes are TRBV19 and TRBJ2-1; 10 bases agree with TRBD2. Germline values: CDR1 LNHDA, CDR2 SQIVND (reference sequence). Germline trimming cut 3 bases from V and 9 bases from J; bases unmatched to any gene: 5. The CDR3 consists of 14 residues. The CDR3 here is CASSILAGAVEQFF. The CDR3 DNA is TGTGCCAGTAGTATCCTAGCGGGAGCTGTTGAGCAGTTCTTC.

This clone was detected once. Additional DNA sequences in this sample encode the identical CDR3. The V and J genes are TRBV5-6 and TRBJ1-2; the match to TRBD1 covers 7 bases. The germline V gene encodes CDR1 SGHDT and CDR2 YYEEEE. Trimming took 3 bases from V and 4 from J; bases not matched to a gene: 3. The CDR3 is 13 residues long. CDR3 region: CASSSGGGYGYTF. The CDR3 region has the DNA TGTGCCAGCAGCTCAGGGGGTGGCTATGGCTACACCTTC. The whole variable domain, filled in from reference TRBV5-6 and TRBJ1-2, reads DAGVTQSPTHLIKTRGQQVTLRCSPKSGHDTVSWYQQALGQGPQFIFQYYEEEERQRGNFPDRFSGHQFPNYSSELNVNALLLGDSALYLCASSSGGGYGYTFGSGTRLTVV.

CDR3 region: CASSLDPRGYNEQFF. The CDR3 DNA reads as TGTGCCAGCTCACTGGACCCCAGGGGATACAATGAGCAGTTCTTC. The genes are TRBV18 and TRBJ2-1; D possibly corresponds to TRBD1 (6 bases). Germline V gene data show CDR1 as KGHSH and CDR2 as LQKENI. Trimming removed 4 bases at V and 4 bases at J, with 14 bases between. This CDR3 spans 15 amino acids.

CDR3 loop: CASSEFVERRTDTQYF. The CDR3 region has the DNA TGTGCCAGCAGTGAATTCGTGGAGCGCCGGACAGATACGCAGTATTTT. The chain combines TRBV2 with TRBJ2-3, with D uncertain. Germline CDR1 and CDR2: SNHLY and FYNNEI. Trimming shortened V by 2 bases and J by 3 bases, and 15 bases separated the two germline ends. The CDR3 length is 16 residues.